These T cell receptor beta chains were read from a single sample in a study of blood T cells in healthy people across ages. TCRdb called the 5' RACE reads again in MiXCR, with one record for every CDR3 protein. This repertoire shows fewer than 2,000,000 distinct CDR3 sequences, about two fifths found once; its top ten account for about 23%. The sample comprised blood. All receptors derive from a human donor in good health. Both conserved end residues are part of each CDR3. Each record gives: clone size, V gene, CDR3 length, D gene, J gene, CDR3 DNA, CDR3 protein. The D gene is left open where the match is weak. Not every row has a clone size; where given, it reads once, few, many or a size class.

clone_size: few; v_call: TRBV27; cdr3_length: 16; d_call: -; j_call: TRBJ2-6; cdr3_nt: TGTGCCAGCTTAGGTATCGGTTTTTCTGGGGCCAACGTCCTGACTTTC; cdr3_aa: CASLGIGFSGANVLTF
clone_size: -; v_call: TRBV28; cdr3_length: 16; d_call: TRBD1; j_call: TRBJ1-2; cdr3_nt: TGTGCCAGCAGTTTACTTGGACAGGGAGGGAACTATGGCTACACCTTC; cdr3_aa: CASSLLGQGGNYGYTF
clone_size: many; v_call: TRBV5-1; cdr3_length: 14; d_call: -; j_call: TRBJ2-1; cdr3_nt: TGCGCCAGCAGCTTCGGCGGGGCGTCCAATGAGCAGTTCTTC; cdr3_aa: CASSFGGASNEQFF
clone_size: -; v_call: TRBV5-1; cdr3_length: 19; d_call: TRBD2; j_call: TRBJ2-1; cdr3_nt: TGCGCCAGCAGCGCAGGACTAGCGGGGGATGAGAGCTCCTACAATGAGCAGTTCTTC; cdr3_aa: CASSAGLAGDESSYNEQFF
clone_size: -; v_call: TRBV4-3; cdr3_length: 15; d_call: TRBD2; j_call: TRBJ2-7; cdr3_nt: TGCGCCAGCAGTCAAGGTAGCGGGTTCCCCTACGAGCAGTACTTC; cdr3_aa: CASSQGSGFPYEQYF
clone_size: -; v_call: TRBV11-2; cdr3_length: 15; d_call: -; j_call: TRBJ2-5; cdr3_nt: TGTGCCAGCAGCCCGCATGGGACCACACGGGAGACCCAGTACTTC; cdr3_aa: CASSPHGTTRETQYF
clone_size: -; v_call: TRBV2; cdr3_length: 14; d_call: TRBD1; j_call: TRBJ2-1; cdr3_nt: TGTGCCAGTCTTAGGACAGGGTCCATCAATGAGCAGTTCTTC; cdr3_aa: CASLRTGSINEQFF
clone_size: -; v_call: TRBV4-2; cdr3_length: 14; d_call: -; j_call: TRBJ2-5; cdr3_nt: TGTGCCAGCAGCCAAGGTGAAGGGGCGGCGACCCAGTACTTC; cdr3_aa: CASSQGEGAATQYF
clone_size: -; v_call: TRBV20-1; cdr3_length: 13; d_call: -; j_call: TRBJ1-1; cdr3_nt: TGCAGTGCTGTACAGGGCAGGGTAACTGAAGCTTTCTTT; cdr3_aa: CSAVQGRVTEAFF
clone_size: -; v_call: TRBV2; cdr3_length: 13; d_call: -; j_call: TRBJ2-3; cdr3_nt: TGTGCCAGCGGATGGTCGGAGGACAATACGCAGTATTTT; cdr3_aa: CASGWSEDNTQYF
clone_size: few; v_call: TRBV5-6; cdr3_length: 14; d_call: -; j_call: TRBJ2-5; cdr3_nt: TGTGCCAGCAGCTTGAGAGGGGAGCAAGAGACCCAGTACTTC; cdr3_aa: CASSLRGEQETQYF
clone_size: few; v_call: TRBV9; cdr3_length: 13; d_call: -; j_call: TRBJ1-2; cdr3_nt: TGTGCCAGCAGCGCAGACAGCCCTTATGGCTACACCTTC; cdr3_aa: CASSADSPYGYTF
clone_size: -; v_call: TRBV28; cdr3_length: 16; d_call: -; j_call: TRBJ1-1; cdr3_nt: TGTGCCAGCAGTTTCGGGTACGGTGGGGGTGGCACTGAAGCTTTCTTT; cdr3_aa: CASSFGYGGGGTEAFF
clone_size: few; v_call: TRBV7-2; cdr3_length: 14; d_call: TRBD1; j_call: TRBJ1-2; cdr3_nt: TGTGCCAGCAGCCGGGACAGCGACACGACAAACTACACCTTC; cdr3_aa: CASSRDSDTTNYTF
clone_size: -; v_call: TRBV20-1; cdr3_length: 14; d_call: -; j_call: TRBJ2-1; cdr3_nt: TGCAGTGCGAATACAGGGTCCTCCTACAATGAGCAGTTCTTC; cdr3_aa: CSANTGSSYNEQFF
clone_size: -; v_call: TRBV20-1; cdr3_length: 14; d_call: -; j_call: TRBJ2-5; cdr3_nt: TGCAGTGCTAGAGATAGGGGGGCAGGGGAGACCCAGTACTTC; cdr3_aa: CSARDRGAGETQYF
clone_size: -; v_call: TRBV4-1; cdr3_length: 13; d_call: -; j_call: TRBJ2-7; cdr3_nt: TGCGCCGGCAGCCAAGAGCTATCCTACGAGCAGTACTTC; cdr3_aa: CAGSQELSYEQYF
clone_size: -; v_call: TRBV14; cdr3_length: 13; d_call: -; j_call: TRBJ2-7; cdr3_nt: TGTGCCAGCAGCCAAGCCAGGGGCCACGAGCAGTACTTC; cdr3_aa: CASSQARGHEQYF
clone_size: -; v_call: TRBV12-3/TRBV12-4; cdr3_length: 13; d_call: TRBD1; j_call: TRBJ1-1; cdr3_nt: TGTGCCAGCGGGCTGACAGGGACGTCTGAAGCTTTCTTT; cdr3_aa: CASGLTGTSEAFF
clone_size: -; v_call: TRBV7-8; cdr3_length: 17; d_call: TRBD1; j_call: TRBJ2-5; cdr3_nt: TGTGCCAGCAGCTTATCGGTCGCCAGGGGGCCCCAAGAGACCCAGTACTTC; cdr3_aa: CASSLSVARGPQETQYF
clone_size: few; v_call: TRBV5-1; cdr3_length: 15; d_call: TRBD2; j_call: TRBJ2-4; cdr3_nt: TGCGCCAGCAGCCCCGGGGGGGGTCGTCTATGGGAGCAGTACTTC; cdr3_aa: CASSPGGGRLWEQYF
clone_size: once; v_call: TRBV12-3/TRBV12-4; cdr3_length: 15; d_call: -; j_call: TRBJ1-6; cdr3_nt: TGTGCCAGCAGTTTAGCGCAAGATGGTGGTTCACCCCTCCACTTT; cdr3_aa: CASSLAQDGGSPLHF
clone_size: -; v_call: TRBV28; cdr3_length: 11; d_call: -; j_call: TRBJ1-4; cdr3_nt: TGTGCCAGCAGCAGTACCCGGGAACGGTTTTTT; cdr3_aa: CASSSTRERFF
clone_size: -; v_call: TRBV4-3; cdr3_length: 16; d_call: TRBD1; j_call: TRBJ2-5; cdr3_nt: TGCGCCAGCAGCAGTCAAATAGGGGGCTCTCCAGAGACCCAGTACTTC; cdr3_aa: CASSSQIGGSPETQYF
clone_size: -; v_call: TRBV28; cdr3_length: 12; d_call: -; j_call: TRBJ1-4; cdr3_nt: TGTGCCAGCGTTTCTGGGGAGGAAAAACTGTTTTTT; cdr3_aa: CASVSGEEKLFF
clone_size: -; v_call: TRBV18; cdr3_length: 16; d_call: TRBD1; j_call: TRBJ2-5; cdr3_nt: TGTGCCAGCTCATCGCCCCGGACAGGAGGTTCGGAGACCCAGTACTTC; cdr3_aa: CASSSPRTGGSETQYF
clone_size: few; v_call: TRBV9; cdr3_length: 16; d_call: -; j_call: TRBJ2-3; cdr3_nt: TGTGCCAGCAGCGTAGGGGCAGACGACAACACAGATACGCAGTATTTT; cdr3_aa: CASSVGADDNTDTQYF
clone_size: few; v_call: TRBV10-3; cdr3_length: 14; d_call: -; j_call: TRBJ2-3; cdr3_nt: TGTGCCATCAGTGCCAGGGGCTACACAGATACGCAGTATTTT; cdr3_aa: CAISARGYTDTQYF
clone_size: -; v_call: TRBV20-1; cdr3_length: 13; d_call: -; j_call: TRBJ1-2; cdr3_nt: TGCAGTGCTAGTGTCACAGGGAACTATGGCTACACCTTC; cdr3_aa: CSASVTGNYGYTF
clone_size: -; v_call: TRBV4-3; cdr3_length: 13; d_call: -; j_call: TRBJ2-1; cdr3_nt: TGCGCCAGCAGCCCAGGGGGGCCATATGAGCAGTTCTTC; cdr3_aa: CASSPGGPYEQFF
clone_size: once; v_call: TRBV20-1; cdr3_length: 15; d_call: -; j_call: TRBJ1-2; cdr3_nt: TGCAGTGCTAGAAAAATCTCTGTAGGGGGATATGGCTACACCTTC; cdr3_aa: CSARKISVGGYGYTF
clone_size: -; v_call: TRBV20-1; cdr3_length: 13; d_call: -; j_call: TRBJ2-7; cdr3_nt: TGCAGTGCTAGGTACGGGGGTAAAAACGAGCAGTACTTC; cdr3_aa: CSARYGGKNEQYF
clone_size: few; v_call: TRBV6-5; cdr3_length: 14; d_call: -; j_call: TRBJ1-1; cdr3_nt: TGTGCCAGCAGTTACGGCCCCCAGGGATCGAGAGCTTTCTTT; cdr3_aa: CASSYGPQGSRAFF
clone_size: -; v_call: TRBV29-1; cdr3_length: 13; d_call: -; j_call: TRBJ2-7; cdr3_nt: TGCAGCGTAGTCTCGGACAGCCCCTACGAGCAGTACTTC; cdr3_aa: CSVVSDSPYEQYF
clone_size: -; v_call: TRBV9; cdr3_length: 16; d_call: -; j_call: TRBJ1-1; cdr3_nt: TGTGCCAGCAGCGTACAGACAGTCCCTCTGAACACTGAAGCTTTCTTT; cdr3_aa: CASSVQTVPLNTEAFF
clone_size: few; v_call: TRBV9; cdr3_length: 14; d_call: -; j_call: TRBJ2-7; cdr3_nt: TGTGCCAGCAGCGCCGCTGCGGGGTGGGAAGAGCAGTACTTC; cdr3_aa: CASSAAAGWEEQYF
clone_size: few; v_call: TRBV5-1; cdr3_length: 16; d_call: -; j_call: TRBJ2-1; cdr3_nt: TGCGCCAGCAGCCAAAACCCGCTGGGGGTCTACAATGAGCAGTTCTTC; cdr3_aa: CASSQNPLGVYNEQFF
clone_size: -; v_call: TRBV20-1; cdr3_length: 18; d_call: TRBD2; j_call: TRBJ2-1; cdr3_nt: TGCAGTGCCACCTATACTAGCGGGGGGGAAAGCTCCTACAATGAGCAGTTCTTC; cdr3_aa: CSATYTSGGESSYNEQFF
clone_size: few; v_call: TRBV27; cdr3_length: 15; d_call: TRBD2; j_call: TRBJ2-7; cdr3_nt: TGTGCCAGCAGTTCCGCTAGCGGGGAAGTGTACGAGCAGTACTTC; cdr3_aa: CASSSASGEVYEQYF
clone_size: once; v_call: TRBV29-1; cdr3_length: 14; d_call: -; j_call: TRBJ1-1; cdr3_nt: TGCAGCGTTGAGGATGACGGACAGAACACTGAAGCTTTCTTT; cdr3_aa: CSVEDDGQNTEAFF
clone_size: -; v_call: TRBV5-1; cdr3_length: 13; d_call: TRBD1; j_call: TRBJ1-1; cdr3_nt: TGCGCCAGCAGCGGACAGGTTGGGTCTGAAGCTTTCTTT; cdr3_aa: CASSGQVGSEAFF
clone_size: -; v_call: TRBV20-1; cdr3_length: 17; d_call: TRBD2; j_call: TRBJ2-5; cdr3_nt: TGCAGTGTTAGTCCGGGACTAGCGGGGGGGCCACGAGAGACCCAGTACTTC; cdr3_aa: CSVSPGLAGGPRETQYF
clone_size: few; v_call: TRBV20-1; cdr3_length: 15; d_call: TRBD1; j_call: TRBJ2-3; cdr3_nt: TGCAGTGCCATAACCGGGACAGATAGCACAGATACGCAGTATTTT; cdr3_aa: CSAITGTDSTDTQYF
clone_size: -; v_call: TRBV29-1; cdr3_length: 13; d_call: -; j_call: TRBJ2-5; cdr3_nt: TGCAGCGTTGAATACCTTGGCCAAGAGACCCAGTACTTC; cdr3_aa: CSVEYLGQETQYF
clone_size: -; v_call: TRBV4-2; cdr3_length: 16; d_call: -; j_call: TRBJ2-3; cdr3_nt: TGTGCCAGCAGCCAATCCGCGGCAGCCACCACAGATACGCAGTATTTT; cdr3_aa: CASSQSAAATTDTQYF
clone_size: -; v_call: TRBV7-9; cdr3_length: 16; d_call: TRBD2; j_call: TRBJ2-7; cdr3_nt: TGTGCCAGCAGCGCCTATTCTAGCGGGGGGACCTACGAGCAGTACTTC; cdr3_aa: CASSAYSSGGTYEQYF
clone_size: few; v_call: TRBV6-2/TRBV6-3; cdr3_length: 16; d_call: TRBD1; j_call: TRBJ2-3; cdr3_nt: TGTGCCAGCAGTTATTCCCCTCAGGGGGCCGGAGATACGCAGTATTTT; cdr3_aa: CASSYSPQGAGDTQYF